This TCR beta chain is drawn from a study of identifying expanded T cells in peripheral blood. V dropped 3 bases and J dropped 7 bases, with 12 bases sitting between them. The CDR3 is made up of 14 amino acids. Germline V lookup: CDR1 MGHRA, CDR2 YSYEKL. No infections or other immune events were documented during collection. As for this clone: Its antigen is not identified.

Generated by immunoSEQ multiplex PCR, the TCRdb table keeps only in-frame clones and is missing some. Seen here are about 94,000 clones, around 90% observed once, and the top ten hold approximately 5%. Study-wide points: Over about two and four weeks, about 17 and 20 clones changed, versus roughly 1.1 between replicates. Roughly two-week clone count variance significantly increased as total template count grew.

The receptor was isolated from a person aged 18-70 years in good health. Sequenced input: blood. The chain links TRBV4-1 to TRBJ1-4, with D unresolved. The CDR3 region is CASSHLREREKLFF. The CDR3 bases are TGCGCCAGCAGCCATCTACGAGAGCGTGAAAAACTGTTTTTT.